A selection of T cell receptor beta chains follows, all from one sample in a study of T cell responses to AZD1222 COVID-19 vaccine. Sequencing was performed with immunoSEQ multiplex PCR; in TCRdb, only in-frame clones are kept and a portion is missing. This table has under 150,000 clones, around nine tenths appearing once. The input for sequencing was peripheral blood, taken on day 0 of AZD1222 vaccination. All receptors derive from an adult in good health. Both conserved end residues are part of each CDR3. D genes are given only for firm matches. Clone size is shown for a subset of rows, as once, few, many or a class of expanded clone.

d_call,clone_size,j_call,cdr3_length,v_call,cdr3_nt,cdr3_aa
NA,NA,TRBJ2-2,14,TRBV19,TGTGCCAGTAGCAAGAAGAGCGACACCGGGGAGCTGTTTTTT,CASSKKSDTGELFF
NA,NA,TRBJ1-3,16,TRBV7-6,TGTGCCAGCAGCCCGACTTTCCAGGGTACTGGAAACACCATATATTTT,CASSPTFQGTGNTIYF
NA,NA,TRBJ1-1,13,TRBV28,TGTGCCAGCAGTACTGACAGAAACACTGAAGCTTTCTTT,CASSTDRNTEAFF
TRBD1,NA,TRBJ1-3,16,TRBV3-1/TRBV3-2,TGTGCCAGCAGCCGAACGGACAGGGCGGGCGGAAACACCATATATTTT,CASSRTDRAGGNTIYF
NA,NA,TRBJ2-7,15,TRBV27,TGTGCCAGCAGCCCTACCGAGGGTCTCTCCTACGAGCAGTACTTC,CASSPTEGLSYEQYF
NA,NA,TRBJ2-1,17,TRBV4-1,TGCGCCAGCAGCCAAGAATCGTCGACAGGAGCTACCAATGAGCAGTTCTTC,CASSQESSTGATNEQFF
NA,NA,TRBJ1-2,16,TRBV6-1,TGTGCCAGCAGTGCCCGGGGCCACTCTTCTAACTATGGCTACACCTTC,CASSARGHSSNYGYTF
NA,NA,TRBJ2-7,14,TRBV3-1/TRBV3-2,TGTGCCAGCAGCCAAGTGCGAACAGTCGTCGAGCAGTACTTC,CASSQVRTVVEQYF
TRBD2,NA,TRBJ2-1,16,TRBV4-1,TGCGCCAGCAGCACCCGAACTAGCGGGGGTTACAATGAGCAGTTCTTC,CASSTRTSGGYNEQFF
TRBD1,once,TRBJ1-5,16,TRBV3-1/TRBV3-2,TGTGCCAGCAGCCGGGGGACAGGATTAGGCAATCAGCCCCAGCATTTT,CASSRGTGLGNQPQHF
TRBD2,NA,TRBJ2-1,18,TRBV5-6,TGTGCCAGCAGCTTGGCCCCTGCGACTAGCGGGAGGTTCGGCGAGCAGTTCTTC,CASSLAPATSGRFGEQFF
NA,NA,TRBJ2-7,14,TRBV4-2,TGTGCCAGCAGCCAAGTAGGAGGCCTCCGCGAGCAGTACTTC,CASSQVGGLREQYF
NA,NA,TRBJ1-6,12,TRBV2,TGTGCCAGCCGGGACTCCTTATCACCCCTCCACTTT,CASRDSLSPLHF
NA,NA,TRBJ1-2,16,TRBV15,TGTGCCACCAGCAAGGGGGGTAACCCTCCGGGGTATGGCTACACCTTC,CATSKGGNPPGYGYTF
TRBD1,few,TRBJ2-7,13,TRBV3-1/TRBV3-2,TGTGCCAGCAGTTATCCAGGGGGCTTGGAGCAGTACTTC,CASSYPGGLEQYF
NA,NA,TRBJ1-5,15,TRBV6-2/TRBV6-3,TGTGCCAGCAGTTACGACCAGAGGGGGAATCAGCCCCAGCATTTT,CASSYDQRGNQPQHF
NA,NA,TRBJ2-3,18,TRBV6-2/TRBV6-3,TGTGCCAGCAGTTACGGGTTGGGCGGAGCTGCTAGCACAGATACGCAGTATTTT,CASSYGLGGAASTDTQYF
NA,NA,TRBJ1-6,17,TRBV4-3,TGCGCCAGCAGCCAAGGCGCCTTTAGCTCCTATAATTCACCCCTCCACTTT,CASSQGAFSSYNSPLHF
NA,NA,TRBJ2-1,16,TRBV7-3,TGTGCCAGCAGCGTCAACGACGGGGGATTCTACAATGAGCAGTTCTTC,CASSVNDGGFYNEQFF
TRBD2,NA,TRBJ2-7,15,TRBV5-6,TGTGCCAGCAGCCCACTAGCGGGAAGCTTATACGAGCAGTACTTC,CASSPLAGSLYEQYF